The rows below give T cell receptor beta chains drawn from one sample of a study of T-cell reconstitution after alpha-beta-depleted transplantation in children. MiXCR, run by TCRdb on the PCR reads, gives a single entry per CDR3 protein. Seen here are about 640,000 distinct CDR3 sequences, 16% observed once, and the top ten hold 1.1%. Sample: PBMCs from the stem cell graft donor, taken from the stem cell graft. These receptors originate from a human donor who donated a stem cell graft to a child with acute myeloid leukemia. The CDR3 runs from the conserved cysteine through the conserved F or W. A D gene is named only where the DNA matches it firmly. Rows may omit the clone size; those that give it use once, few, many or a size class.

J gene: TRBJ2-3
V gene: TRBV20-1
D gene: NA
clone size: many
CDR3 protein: CSARDLSRSTDTQYF
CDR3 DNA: TGCAGTGCTAGAGACCTCAGCAGATCCACAGATACGCAGTATTTT

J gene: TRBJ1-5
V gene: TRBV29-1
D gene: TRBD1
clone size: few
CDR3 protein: CSVPGGANQPQHF
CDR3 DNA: TGCAGCGTTCCAGGGGGGGCCAATCAGCCCCAGCATTTT

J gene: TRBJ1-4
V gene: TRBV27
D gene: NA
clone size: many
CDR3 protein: CASSIGVTNEKLFF
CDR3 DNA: TGTGCCAGCAGTATCGGAGTAACTAATGAAAAACTGTTTTTT

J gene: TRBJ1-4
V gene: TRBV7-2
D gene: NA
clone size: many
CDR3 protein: CASSPPDEKLFF
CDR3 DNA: TGTGCCAGCAGCCCTCCAGACGAAAAACTGTTTTTT

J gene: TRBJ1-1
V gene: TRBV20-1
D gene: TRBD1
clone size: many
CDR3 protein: CSGGRQGTNTEAFF
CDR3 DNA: TGCTCGGGGGGGAGACAGGGGACGAACACTGAAGCTTTCTTT

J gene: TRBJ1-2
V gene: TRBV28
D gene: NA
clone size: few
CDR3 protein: CASSSVGSSRYGYTF
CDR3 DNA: TGTGCCAGCAGTTCGGTAGGCAGCTCGCGCTATGGCTACACCTTC

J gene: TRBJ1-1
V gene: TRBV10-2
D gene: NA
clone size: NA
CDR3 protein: CASSTGTNTEAFF
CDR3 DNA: TGCGCCAGCAGTACAGGGACGAACACTGAAGCTTTCTTT

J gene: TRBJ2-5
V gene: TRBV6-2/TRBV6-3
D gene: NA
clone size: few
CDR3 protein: CASSSDWEETQYF
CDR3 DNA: TGTGCCAGCAGTTCGGACTGGGAAGAGACCCAGTACTTC

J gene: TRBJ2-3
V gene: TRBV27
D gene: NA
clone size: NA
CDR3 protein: CASSPPGGNTQYF
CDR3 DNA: TGTGCCAGCAGTCCCCCTGGGGGGAATACGCAGTATTTT

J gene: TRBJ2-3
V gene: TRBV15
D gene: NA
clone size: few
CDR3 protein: CATSPAGLPQYF
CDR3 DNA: TGTGCCACCAGCCCGGCGGGACTCCCGCAGTATTTT

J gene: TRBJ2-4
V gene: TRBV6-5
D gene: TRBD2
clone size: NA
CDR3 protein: CASSSLGLAGDKNIQYF
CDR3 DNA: TGTGCCAGCAGTTCCCTAGGACTAGCGGGGGACAAAAACATTCAGTACTTC

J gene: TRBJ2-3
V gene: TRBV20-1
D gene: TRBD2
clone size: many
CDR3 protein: CSATRRTSGGPNTDTQYF
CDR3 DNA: TGCAGTGCTACCCGAAGGACTAGCGGGGGACCTAACACAGATACGCAGTATTTT

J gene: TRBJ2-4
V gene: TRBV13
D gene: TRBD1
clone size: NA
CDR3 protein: CASSLLDREAKNIQYF
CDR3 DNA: TGTGCCAGCAGCCTCCTCGACAGGGAAGCCAAAAACATTCAGTACTTC

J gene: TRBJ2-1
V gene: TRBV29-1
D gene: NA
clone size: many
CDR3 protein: CSVPHIGPGGEFF
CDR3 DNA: TGCAGCGTCCCACACATAGGGCCAGGAGGGGAATTCTTC

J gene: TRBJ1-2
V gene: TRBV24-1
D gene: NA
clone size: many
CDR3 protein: CATSGTGIYGYTF
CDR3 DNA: TGTGCCACCAGTGGTACAGGGATCTATGGCTACACCTTC

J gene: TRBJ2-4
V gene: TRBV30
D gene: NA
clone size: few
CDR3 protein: CAWSVGFGRAKNIQYF
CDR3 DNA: TGTGCCTGGAGTGTGGGATTTGGCCGAGCCAAAAACATTCAGTACTTC

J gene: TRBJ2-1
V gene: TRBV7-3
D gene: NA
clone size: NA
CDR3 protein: CASSSPGQGNGEQFF
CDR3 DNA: TGTGCCAGCAGCTCCCCGGGGCAGGGTAATGGTGAGCAGTTCTTC

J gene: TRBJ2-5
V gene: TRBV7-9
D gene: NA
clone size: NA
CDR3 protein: CASSPEWARETQYF
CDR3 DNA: TGTGCCAGCAGCCCCGAGTGGGCTCGAGAGACCCAGTACTTC

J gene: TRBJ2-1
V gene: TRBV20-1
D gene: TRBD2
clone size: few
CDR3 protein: CSPGLADNNEQFF
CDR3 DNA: TGCAGCCCGGGACTAGCAGACAACAATGAGCAGTTCTTC

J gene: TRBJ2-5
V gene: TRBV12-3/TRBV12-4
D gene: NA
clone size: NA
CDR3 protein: CASSSGITETQYF
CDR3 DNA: TGTGCCAGCAGTTCCGGGATTACGGAGACCCAGTACTTC

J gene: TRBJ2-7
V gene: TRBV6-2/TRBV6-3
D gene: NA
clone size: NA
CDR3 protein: CASSAPVRGAIYEQYF
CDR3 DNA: TGTGCCAGCAGTGCACCGGTAAGGGGTGCTATCTACGAGCAGTACTTC

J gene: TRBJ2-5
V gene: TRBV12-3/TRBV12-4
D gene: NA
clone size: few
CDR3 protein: CASTISGETQYF
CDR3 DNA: TGTGCCAGCACCATCTCGGGGGAGACCCAGTACTTC

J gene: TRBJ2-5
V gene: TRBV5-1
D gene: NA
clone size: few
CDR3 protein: CASSPSRRGETQYF
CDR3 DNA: TGCGCCAGCAGCCCATCCAGGAGGGGAGAGACCCAGTACTTC

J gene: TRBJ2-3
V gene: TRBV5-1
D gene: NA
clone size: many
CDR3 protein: CASSPWSSTDTQYF
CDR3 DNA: TGCGCCAGCAGCCCCTGGTCTAGCACAGATACGCAGTATTTT

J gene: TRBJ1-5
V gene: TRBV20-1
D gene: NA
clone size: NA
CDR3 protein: CSARDGSYTNQPQHF
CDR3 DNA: TGCAGTGCGAGGGACGGGAGTTATACCAATCAGCCCCAGCATTTT

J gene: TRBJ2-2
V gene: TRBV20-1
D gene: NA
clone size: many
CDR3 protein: CSARLRIQVGTGELFF
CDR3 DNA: TGCAGTGCGAGACTGCGGATTCAGGTTGGCACCGGGGAGCTGTTTTTT

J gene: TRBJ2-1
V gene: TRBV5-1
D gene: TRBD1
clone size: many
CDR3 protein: CASSETGISYNEQFF
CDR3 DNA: TGCGCCAGCAGCGAGACAGGGATCTCCTACAATGAGCAGTTCTTC

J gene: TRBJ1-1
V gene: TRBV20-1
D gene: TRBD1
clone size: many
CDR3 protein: CSAQGAGTEAFF
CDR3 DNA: TGCAGTGCTCAGGGGGCTGGGACTGAAGCTTTCTTT

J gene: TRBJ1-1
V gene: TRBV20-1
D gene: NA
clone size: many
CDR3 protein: CSARGREEAFF
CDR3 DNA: TGCAGTGCTAGGGGGAGGGAAGAAGCTTTCTTT

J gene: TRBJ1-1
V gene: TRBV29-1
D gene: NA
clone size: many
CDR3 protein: CSGWGGGMPWDTEAFF
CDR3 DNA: TGCAGCGGGTGGGGAGGGGGGATGCCGTGGGACACTGAAGCTTTCTTT

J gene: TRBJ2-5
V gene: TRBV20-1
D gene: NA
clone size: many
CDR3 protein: CSAREGGRGETQYF
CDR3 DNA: TGCAGTGCTAGAGAGGGGGGTCGAGGTGAGACCCAGTACTTC

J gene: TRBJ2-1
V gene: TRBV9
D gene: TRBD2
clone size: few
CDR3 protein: CASSVGPSGGAGNEQFF
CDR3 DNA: TGTGCCAGCAGCGTAGGTCCTAGCGGGGGGGCGGGAAATGAGCAGTTCTTC

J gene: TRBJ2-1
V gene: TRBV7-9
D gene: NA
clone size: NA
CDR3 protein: CGETFYNEQFF
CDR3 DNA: TGTGGTGAGACGTTTTACAATGAGCAGTTCTTC

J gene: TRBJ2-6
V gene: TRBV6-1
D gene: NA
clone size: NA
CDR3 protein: CASSEDSFAMDSLNSGANVLTF
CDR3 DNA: TGTGCCAGCAGTGAAGACTCTTTTGCGATGGACAGCCTCAACTCTGGGGCCAACGTCCTGACTTTC

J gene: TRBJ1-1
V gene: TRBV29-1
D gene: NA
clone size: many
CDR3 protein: CSVEWVIGPEAFF
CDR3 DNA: TGCAGCGTTGAATGGGTGATTGGACCTGAAGCTTTCTTT

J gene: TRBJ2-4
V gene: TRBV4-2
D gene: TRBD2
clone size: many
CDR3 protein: CASSQVSGGQAKNIQYF
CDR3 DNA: TGTGCCAGCAGCCAAGTTAGCGGGGGCCAAGCCAAAAACATTCAGTACTTC

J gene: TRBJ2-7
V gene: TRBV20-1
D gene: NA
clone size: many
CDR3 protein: CSARGGASVYEQYF
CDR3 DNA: TGCAGTGCTAGAGGGGGGGCTAGCGTCTACGAGCAGTACTTC

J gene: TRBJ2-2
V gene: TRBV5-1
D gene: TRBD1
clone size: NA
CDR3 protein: CASQTGADTGELFF
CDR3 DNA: TGCGCCAGCCAAACAGGGGCCGACACCGGGGAGCTGTTTTTT

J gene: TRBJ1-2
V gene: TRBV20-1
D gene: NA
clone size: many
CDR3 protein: CSAPDYEGLYGYTF
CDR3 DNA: TGCAGTGCGCCCGATTATGAGGGGTTATATGGCTACACCTTC

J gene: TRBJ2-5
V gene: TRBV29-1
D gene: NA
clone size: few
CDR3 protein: CSVAIASVQETQYF
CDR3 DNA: TGCAGCGTTGCAATAGCGAGCGTCCAAGAGACCCAGTACTTC

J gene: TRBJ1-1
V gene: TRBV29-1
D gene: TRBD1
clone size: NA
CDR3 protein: CSIQGAPTEAFF
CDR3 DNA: TGCAGCATTCAGGGGGCACCCACTGAAGCTTTCTTT

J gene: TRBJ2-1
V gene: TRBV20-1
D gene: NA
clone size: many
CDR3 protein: CSASPLTTYNEQFF
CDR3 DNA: TGCAGTGCTAGCCCACTAACTACCTACAATGAGCAGTTCTTC

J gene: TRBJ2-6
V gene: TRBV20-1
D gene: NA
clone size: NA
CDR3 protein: CSAPIFGANVLTF
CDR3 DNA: TGCAGTGCTCCCATTTTTGGGGCCAACGTCCTGACTTTC

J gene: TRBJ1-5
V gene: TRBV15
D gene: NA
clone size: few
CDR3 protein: CATSRDGGSNQPQHF
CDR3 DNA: TGTGCCACCAGCAGAGATGGGGGGAGTAATCAGCCCCAGCATTTT

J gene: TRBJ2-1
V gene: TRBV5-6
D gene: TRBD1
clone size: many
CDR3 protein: CASSLEWTGYNEQFF
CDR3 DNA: TGTGCCAGCAGCTTGGAGTGGACAGGGTACAATGAGCAGTTCTTC

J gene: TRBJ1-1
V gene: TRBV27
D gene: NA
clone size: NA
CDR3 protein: CASILFTGRNTEAFF
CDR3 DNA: TGTGCCAGCATTTTATTTACGGGGAGGAACACTGAAGCTTTCTTT

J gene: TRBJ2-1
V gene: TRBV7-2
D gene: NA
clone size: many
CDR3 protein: CASSLPRTSQTSSSYNEQFF
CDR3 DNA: TGTGCCAGCAGCTTACCGCGGACATCCCAAACCAGTAGCTCCTACAATGAGCAGTTCTTC

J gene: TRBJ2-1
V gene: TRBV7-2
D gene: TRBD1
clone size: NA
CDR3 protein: CASSDTGTGCFF
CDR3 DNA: TGTGCCAGCAGCGATACCGGGACAGGGTGTTTCTTC

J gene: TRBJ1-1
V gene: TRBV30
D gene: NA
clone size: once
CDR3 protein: CAWSVEGHADSMNTEAFF
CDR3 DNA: TGTGCCTGGAGTGTCGAAGGGCACGCTGATTCCATGAACACTGAAGCTTTCTTT

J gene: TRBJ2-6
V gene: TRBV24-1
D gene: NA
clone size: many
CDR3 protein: CATSEAGANVLTF
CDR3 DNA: TGTGCCACCAGTGAAGCTGGGGCCAACGTCCTGACTTTC